In its sample, the clone carrying this T cell receptor beta chain was seen a few times. The target antigen is unknown. CD4+ naive, central memory, regulatory and stem cell-like memory subsets were isolated by sorting on CD45RO/CCR7/CD25/CD127/CD95/CD27. These data originate in a study of beta chain features in type 1 diabetes. Study-wide context: Healthy donors resembled patients in age, gender and cell yields.

TCRB transcripts that were expressed got sequenced, as all of the isolated RNA had been reverse transcribed. Data came from immunoSEQ multiplex PCR; TCRdb stores just in-frame clones and leaves some out. This sample yields about 110,000 clones, of which around 40% are seen a single time; about 0.07% belongs to the top ten. Study-wide points: Type 1 diabetes patients had VDJ junctions that carried fewer insertions and more deletions. Compared with healthy donors, patients appeared to share more similar naive, central memory and regulatory TCRB repertoires.

Germline V gene data show CDR1 as MDHEN and CDR2 as SYDVKM. The CDR3 extends over 13 amino acids. The J segment lost 9 bases and the V segment lost 5 bases, leaving 7 bases of the junction unmatched. The sequence came from a young woman in good health. Sequencing was performed on stem cell memory CD4+ T cells from blood. The V gene is TRBV28, the J gene TRBJ1-5; TRBD1 agrees at 7 bases. CDR3 sequence (DNA): TGTGCCAGCAGTCCACCCAGGGGGAGGCCCCAGCATTTT. Translating it yields CASSPPRGRPQHF.